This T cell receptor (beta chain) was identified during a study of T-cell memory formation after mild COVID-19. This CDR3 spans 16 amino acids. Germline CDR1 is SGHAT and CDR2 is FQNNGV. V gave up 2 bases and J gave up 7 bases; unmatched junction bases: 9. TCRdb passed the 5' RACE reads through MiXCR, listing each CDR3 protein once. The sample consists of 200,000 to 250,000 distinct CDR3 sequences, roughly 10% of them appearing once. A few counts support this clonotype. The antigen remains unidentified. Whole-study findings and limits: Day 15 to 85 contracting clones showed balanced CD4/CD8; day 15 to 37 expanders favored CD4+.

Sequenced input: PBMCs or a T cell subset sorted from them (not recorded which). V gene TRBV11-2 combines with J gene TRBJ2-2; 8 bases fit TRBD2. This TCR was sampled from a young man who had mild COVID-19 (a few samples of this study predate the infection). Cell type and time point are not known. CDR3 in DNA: TGTGCCAGCAGCTTAAGGGCAGCGGGGGATGTCGGGGAGCTGTTTTTT. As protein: CASSLRAAGDVGELFF.